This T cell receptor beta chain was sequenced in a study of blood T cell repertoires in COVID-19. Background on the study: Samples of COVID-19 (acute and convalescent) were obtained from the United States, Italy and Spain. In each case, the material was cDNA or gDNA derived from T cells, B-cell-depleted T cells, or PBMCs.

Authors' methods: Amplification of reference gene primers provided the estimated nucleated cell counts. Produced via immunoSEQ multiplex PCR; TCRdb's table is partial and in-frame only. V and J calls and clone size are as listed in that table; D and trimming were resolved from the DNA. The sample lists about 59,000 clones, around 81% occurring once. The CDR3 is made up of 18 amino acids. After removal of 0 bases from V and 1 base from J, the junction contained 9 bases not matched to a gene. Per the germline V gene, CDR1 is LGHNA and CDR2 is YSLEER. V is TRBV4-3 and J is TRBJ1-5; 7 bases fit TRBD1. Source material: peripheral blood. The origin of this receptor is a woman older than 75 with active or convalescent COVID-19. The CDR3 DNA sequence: TGCGCCAGCAGCCAAGATCCACAGGGGTCGGGGAGCAATCAGCCCCAGCATTTT. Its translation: CASSQDPQGSGSNQPQHF.